Listed below are T cell receptor beta chains from one sample, sequenced in a study of metastatic and nonmetastatic thyroid tumors. TCRdb re-processed the PCR reads through MiXCR. The table records more than 6,000 clones, just under 30% of them present only once. The source material was tumor tissue. These receptors came from a female donor with papillary thyroid cancer or a benign thyroid nodule (not recorded which). Some clones in this sample may be carry-over from other donors' samples. CDR3s include the opening cysteine and the closing phenylalanine or tryptophan. A D gene is named only where the DNA matches it firmly. The size entry is marked missing in some rows and otherwise reads once, few, many or a size class.

abundance,v_gene,d_gene,j_gene,CDR3aa,CDR3nt
NA,TRBV12-3/TRBV12-4,NA,TRBJ2-7,CASSLKGTGREQYF,TGTGCCAGCAGTTTAAAGGGAACGGGGCGCGAGCAGTACTTC
NA,TRBV6-2/TRBV6-3,NA,TRBJ2-1,CASSYSPGVSYNEQFF,TGTGCCAGCAGTTACTCTCCGGGGGTTTCCTACAATGAGCAGTTCTTC
NA,TRBV6-5,TRBD1,TRBJ1-6,CASSYSRGTGDRSPLHF,TGTGCCAGCAGTTATTCTCGGGGGACAGGGGATAGGTCACCCCTCCACTTT
NA,TRBV4-1,TRBD2,TRBJ2-3,CASSQDGGRSSTDTQYF,TGCGCCAGCAGCCAAGATGGCGGGAGGAGTAGCACAGATACGCAGTATTTT
once,TRBV11-2,NA,TRBJ1-6,CASSIWAGSIPLHF,TGTGCCAGCAGCATTTGGGCAGGGTCCATCCCCCTCCACTTT
few,TRBV5-1,NA,TRBJ1-2,CASSRWGVDYGYTF,TGCGCCAGCAGCCGGTGGGGGGTGGACTATGGCTACACCTTC
medium-sized,TRBV20-1,NA,TRBJ1-1,CSAISGSWNTEAFF,TGCAGTGCTATTTCTGGCTCTTGGAACACTGAAGCTTTCTTT
NA,TRBV6-2/TRBV6-3,TRBD1,TRBJ2-5,CASSYSGTGGGETQYF,TGTGCCAGCAGTTACTCCGGGACAGGGGGGGGAGAGACCCAGTACTTC
many,TRBV6-9,NA,TRBJ1-6,CASSYSRGAGVRSPLHF,TGTGCCAGCAGTTATTCTCGGGGGGCAGGGGTTAGGTCACCCCTCCACTTT
medium-sized,TRBV14,TRBD2,TRBJ2-3,CASSRYRTSGGEDTQYF,TGTGCCAGCAGCCGATACCGGACTAGCGGGGGTGAAGATACGCAGTATTTT
NA,TRBV20-1,NA,TRBJ1-2,CSARSQAHGYTF,TGCAGTGCTAGAAGCCAGGCTCATGGCTACACCTTC
NA,TRBV6-5,NA,TRBJ1-6,CASSYSRGAGDRSPLHF,TGTGCCAGCAGTTATTCTCGGGGGGCAGGGGATAGGTCACCCCTCCACTTT
NA,TRBV20-1,NA,TRBJ1-5,CSARGGRVNQPQHF,TGCAGTGCTAGAGGGGGCAGGGTGAATCAGCCCCAGCATTTT
NA,TRBV12-3/TRBV12-4,NA,TRBJ2-3,CASSFSQQYTDTQYF,TGTGCCAGCAGTTTCTCGCAGCAATACACAGATACGCAGTATTTT
few,TRBV28,NA,TRBJ1-2,CASSSLEGYTF,TGTGCCAGCAGTTCCCTCGAGGGCTACACCTTC
medium-sized,TRBV20-1,NA,TRBJ1-2,CSARDGTGGYTF,TGCAGTGCTAGAGATGGAACGGGGGGCTACACCTTC
few,TRBV6-2/TRBV6-3,NA,TRBJ2-2,CASSYSKGRGTGELFF,TGTGCCAGCAGTTACTCTAAGGGGAGGGGGACCGGGGAGCTGTTTTTT
NA,TRBV6-1,NA,TRBJ2-5,CASTCNGVLGETQYF,TGTGCCAGCACATGCAACGGTGTTCTCGGGGAGACCCAGTACTTC
few,TRBV19,NA,TRBJ2-7,CASSIFPEDEQYF,TGTGCCAGTAGTATTTTCCCCGAGGACGAGCAGTACTTC
NA,TRBV11-2,NA,TRBJ2-3,CASSPSVGEDQPQYF,TGTGCCAGCAGCCCGTCAGTCGGGGAAGATCAGCCCCAGTATTTT
many,TRBV3-1,NA,TRBJ2-1,CASSHGRQAPSEQFF,TGTGCCAGCAGCCACGGACGACAGGCCCCCAGTGAGCAGTTCTTC
NA,TRBV12-3/TRBV12-4,NA,TRBJ1-2,CASSSGGRGYTF,TGTGCCAGCAGTAGCGGAGGCCGAGGCTACACCTTC
few,TRBV10-3,TRBD2,TRBJ2-2,CAISDQPGLAGPGELFF,TGTGCCATCAGTGACCAGCCCGGACTAGCGGGACCCGGGGAGCTGTTTTTT
many,TRBV6-1,TRBD2,TRBJ2-5,CAGSETAGGETQYF,TGTGCCGGCAGTGAAACAGCGGGAGGAGAGACCCAGTACTTC
NA,TRBV12-3/TRBV12-4,NA,TRBJ2-2,CASNRGVNTGELFF,TGTGCCAGCAACCGTGGGGTGAACACCGGGGAGCTGTTTTTT
medium-sized,TRBV5-1,TRBD1,TRBJ1-4,CASSLAVGTGGEKLFF,TGCGCCAGCAGCTTGGCCGTTGGGACAGGGGGCGAAAAACTGTTTTTT
NA,TRBV6-1,TRBD1,TRBJ2-5,CSSIPGTGQETQCF,TGTTCCAGCATCCCCGGGACAGGCCAAGAGACCCAGTGCTTC
few,TRBV6-1,NA,TRBJ2-2,CASRGGSNTGELFF,TGTGCCAGCAGGGGTGGCAGTAACACCGGGGAGCTGTTTTTT
few,TRBV12-3/TRBV12-4,TRBD1,TRBJ1-5,CASSLRTGSGNQPQHF,TGTGCCAGCAGTTTACGGACAGGATCGGGTAATCAGCCCCAGCATTTT
NA,TRBV27,TRBD1,TRBJ2-7,CASSLGQGMYEQYF,TGTGCCAGCAGTTTGGGACAGGGGATGTACGAGCAGTACTTC
NA,TRBV6-1,NA,TRBJ2-2,CASNRATWEMFF,TGTGCCAGCAACCGGGCCACCTGGGAGATGTTTTTT
many,TRBV4-1,TRBD1,TRBJ1-6,CASSLDRVDSPLHF,TGCGCCAGCAGCCTAGACAGGGTAGATTCACCCCTCCACTTT
NA,TRBV28,NA,TRBJ1-1,CASSLSPGSMNTEAFF,TGTGCCAGCAGTTTATCACCAGGGTCGATGAACACTGAAGCTTTCTTT
once,TRBV5-1,NA,TRBJ1-2,CASSLDGGPDYGYTF,TGCGCCAGCAGCCTGGATGGGGGGCCCGACTATGGCTACACCTTC
medium-sized,TRBV2,TRBD2,TRBJ2-5,CASSGAGALNGETQYF,TGTGCCAGCAGTGGAGCGGGGGCCTTAAATGGTGAGACCCAGTACTTC
few,TRBV29-1,TRBD1,TRBJ2-7,CSVVLLGQGSYEQYF,TGTAGCGTTGTTTTGCTCGGACAGGGGTCCTACGAGCAGTACTTC
medium-sized,TRBV10-2,TRBD2,TRBJ2-3,CASSESGLTSGPTDTQYF,TGCGCCAGCAGTGAGTCCGGCCTCACTAGCGGACCCACAGATACGCAGTATTTT
NA,TRBV12-3/TRBV12-4,NA,TRBJ2-1,CASSLARREPYNEQFF,TGTGCCAGCAGTTTAGCGCGCAGGGAGCCCTACAATGAGCAGTTCTTC
NA,TRBV6-2/TRBV6-3,NA,TRBJ2-6,CASSYSVLGSMSGANVLTF,TGTGCCAGCAGTTACTCAGTCCTGGGGAGTATGTCTGGGGCCAACGTCCTGACTTTC
few,TRBV29-1,TRBD1,TRBJ2-7,CSASGGDRGNEQYF,TGCAGCGCCTCCGGAGGGGACAGGGGGAACGAGCAGTACTTC
NA,TRBV6-1,NA,TRBJ2-5,CANSETAGGETQYF,TGTGCCAACAGTGAAACAGCTGGAGGAGAGACCCAGTACTTC
NA,TRBV2,NA,TRBJ1-5,CASSEAPSNQPQHF,TGTGCCAGCAGTGAGGCGCCAAGCAATCAGCCCCAGCATTTT
medium-sized,TRBV28,NA,TRBJ2-7,CASSPSWGHEQYF,TGTGCCAGCAGCCCGTCCTGGGGCCACGAGCAGTACTTC
NA,TRBV27,TRBD2,TRBJ2-3,CASSLIGGARSTQYF,TGTGCCAGCAGTTTAATCGGGGGGGCACGCAGTACGCAGTATTTT
medium-sized,TRBV20-1,TRBD1,TRBJ2-6,CSARGAAGGESGANVLTF,TGCAGTGCTAGAGGGGCGGCAGGGGGCGAATCTGGGGCCAACGTCCTGACTTTC
medium-sized,TRBV7-2,NA,TRBJ2-3,CASSPTLGTDTQYF,TGTGCCAGCAGCCCTACACTGGGAACAGATACGCAGTATTTT
NA,TRBV30,NA,TRBJ1-6,CAWTSDSFDSPLHF,TGTGCCTGGACAAGCGACAGTTTTGATTCACCCCTCCACTTT
large,TRBV7-2,TRBD2,TRBJ2-7,CASRSSGGAYEQYF,TGTGCCAGCAGGTCTAGCGGGGGGGCCTACGAGCAGTACTTC
NA,TRBV5-5,TRBD1,TRBJ2-1,CASSLTGGAANEQFF,TGTGCCAGCAGCTTGACAGGGGGCGCTGCCAATGAGCAGTTCTTC
few,TRBV19,NA,TRBJ1-2,CASSIPTRIYGYTF,TGTGCCAGTAGTATCCCGACAAGGATCTATGGCTACACCTTC
NA,TRBV20-1,TRBD1,TRBJ1-2,CSARRQGGNYGYTF,TGCAGTGCTAGAAGACAGGGAGGTAACTATGGCTACACCTTC